Only a few counts were recorded for the clone carrying this T cell receptor beta chain. The target antigen is unknown. Germline V gives CDR1 KGHSH, CDR2 LQKENI. V was clipped by 1 base and J by 3 bases, with 6 bases between them. CDR3 length equals 14 residues. The study, taken as a whole, reports: Tumor Treg TCRs overlapped most with tumor naive CD4+ cells. Tumor memory CD4+ T cell TCR gene usage clustered with blood and lymph node memory CD4+ cells and lymph node naive CD4+ cells. Larger-cohort validation covered only one TCR beta V-J rearrangement.

Full-length variable regions came from constant-region reverse primers plus semi-nested Nested Universal Primer A PCR. TCRdb analysed the 5' RACE reads with MiXCR anew, one entry per CDR3 protein. Of 50,000 to 80,000 distinct CDR3 sequences in the sample, around a fifth were seen once. This receptor was identified in a female donor with breast cancer. The specimen was memory CD4+ T cells sorted from a lymph node. Subset denoted: memory CD4+ T cells, CD4+CD45RO+CD25-. The V call is TRBV18, the J call TRBJ2-2; D gene unclear. The DNA for the CDR3 is TGTGCCAGCTCACCACTGAAAGACACCGGGGAGCTGTTTTTT. Its translation is CASSPLKDTGELFF.